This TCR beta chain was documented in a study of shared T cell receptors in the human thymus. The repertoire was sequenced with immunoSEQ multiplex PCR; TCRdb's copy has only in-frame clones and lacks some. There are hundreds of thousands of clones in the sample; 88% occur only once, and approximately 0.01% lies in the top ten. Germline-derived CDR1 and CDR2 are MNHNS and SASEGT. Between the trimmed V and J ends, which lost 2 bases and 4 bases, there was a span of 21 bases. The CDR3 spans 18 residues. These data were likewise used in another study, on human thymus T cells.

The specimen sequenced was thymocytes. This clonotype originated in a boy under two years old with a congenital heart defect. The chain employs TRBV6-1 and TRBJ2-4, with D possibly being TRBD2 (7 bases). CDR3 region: CASSEPCRTGGPKNIQYF. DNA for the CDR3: TGTGCCAGCAGTGAACCATGCCGGACCGGGGGGCCGAAAAACATTCAGTACTTC.